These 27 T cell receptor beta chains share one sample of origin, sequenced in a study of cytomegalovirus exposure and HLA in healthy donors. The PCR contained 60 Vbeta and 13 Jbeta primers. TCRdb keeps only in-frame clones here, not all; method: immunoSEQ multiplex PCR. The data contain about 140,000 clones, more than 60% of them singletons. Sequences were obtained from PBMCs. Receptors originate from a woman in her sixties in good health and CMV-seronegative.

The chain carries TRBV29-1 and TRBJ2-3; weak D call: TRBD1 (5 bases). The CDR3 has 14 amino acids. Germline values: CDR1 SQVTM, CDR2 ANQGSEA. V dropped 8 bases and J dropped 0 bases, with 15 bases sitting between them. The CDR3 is CSYLWGFSTDTQYF. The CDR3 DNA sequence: TGCAGCTACCTTTGGGGCTTCAGCACAGATACGCAGTATTTT.

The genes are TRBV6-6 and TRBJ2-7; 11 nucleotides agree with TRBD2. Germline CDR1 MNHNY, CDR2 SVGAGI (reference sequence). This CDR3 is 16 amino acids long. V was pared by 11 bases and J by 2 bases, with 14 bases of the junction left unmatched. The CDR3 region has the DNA TGTGCCGCCTCAGGGGGACTAGCGGAGAGTACCTACGAGCAGTACTTC. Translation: CAASGGLAESTYEQYF.

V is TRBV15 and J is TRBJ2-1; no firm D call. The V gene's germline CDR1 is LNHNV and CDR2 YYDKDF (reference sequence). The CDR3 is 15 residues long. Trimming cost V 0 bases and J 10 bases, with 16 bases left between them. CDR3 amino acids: CATSRETWANSEQFF. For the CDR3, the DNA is TGTGCCACCAGCAGAGAAACATGGGCCAATTCCGAGCAGTTCTTC.

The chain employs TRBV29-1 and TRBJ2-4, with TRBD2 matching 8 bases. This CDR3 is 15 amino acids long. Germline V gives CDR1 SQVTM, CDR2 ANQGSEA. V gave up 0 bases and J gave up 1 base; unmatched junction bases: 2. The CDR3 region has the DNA TGCAGCGTTGAAGAGGGCGGGAGGGCCAAAAACATTCAGTACTTC. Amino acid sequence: CSVEEGGRAKNIQYF.

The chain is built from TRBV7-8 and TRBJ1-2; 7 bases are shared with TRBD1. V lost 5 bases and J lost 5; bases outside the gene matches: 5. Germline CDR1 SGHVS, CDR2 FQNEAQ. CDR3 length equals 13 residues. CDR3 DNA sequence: TGTGCCAGCAGCCGCGGCAGGGGGTATGGCTACACCTTC. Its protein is CASSRGRGYGYTF. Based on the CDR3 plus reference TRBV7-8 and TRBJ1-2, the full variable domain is GAGVSQSPRYKVAKRGQDVALRCDPISGHVSLFWYQQALGQGPEFLTYFQNEAQLDKSGLPSDRFFAERPEGSVSTLKIQRTQQEDSAVYLCASSRGRGYGYTFGSGTRLTVV.

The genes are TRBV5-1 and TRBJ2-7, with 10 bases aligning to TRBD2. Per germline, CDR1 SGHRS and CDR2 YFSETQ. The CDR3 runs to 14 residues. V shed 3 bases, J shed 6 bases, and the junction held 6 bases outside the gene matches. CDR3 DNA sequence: TGCGCCAGCAGCTCTAGCGGGAGTTGGTCCGAGCAGTACTTC. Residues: CASSSSGSWSEQYF.

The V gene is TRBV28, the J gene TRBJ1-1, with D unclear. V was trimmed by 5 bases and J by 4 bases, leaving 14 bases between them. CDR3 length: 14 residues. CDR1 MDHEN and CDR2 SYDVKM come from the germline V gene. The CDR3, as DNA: TGTGCCAGCAGTCTCCAGAGCGGGAGCACTGAAGCTTTCTTT. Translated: CASSLQSGSTEAFF.

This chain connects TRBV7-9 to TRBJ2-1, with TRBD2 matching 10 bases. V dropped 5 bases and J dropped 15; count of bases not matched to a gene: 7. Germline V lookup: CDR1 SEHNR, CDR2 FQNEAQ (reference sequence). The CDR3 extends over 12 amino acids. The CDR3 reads CASSPNSGRSFF. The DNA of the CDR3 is TGTGCCAGCAGCCCGAATAGCGGGAGGTCGTTCTTC.

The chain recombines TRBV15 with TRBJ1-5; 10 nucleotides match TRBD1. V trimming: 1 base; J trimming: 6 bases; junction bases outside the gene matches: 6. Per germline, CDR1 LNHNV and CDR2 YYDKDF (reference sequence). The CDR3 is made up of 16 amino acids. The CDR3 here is CATSRGDRGGGQPQHF. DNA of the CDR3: TGTGCCACCAGCAGAGGGGACAGGGGCGGTGGTCAGCCCCAGCATTTT. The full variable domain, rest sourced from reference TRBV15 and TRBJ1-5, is DAMVIQNPRYQVTQFGKPVTLSCSQTLNHNVMYWYQQKSSQAPKLLFHYYDKDFNNEADTPDNFQSRRPNTSFCFLDIRSPGLGDTAMYLCATSRGDRGGGQPQHFGDGTRLSIL.

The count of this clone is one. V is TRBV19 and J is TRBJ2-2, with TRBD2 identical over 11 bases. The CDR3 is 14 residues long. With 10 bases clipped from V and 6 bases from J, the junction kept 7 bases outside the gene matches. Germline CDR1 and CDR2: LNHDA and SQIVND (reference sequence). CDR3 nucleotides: TGTGCCACCAGAGTAGCGGGAGGGGCCGGGGAGCTGTTTTTT. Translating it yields CATRVAGGAGELFF.

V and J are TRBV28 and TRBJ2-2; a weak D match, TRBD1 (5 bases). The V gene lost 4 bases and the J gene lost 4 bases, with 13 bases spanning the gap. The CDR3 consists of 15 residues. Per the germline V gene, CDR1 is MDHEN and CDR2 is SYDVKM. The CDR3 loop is CASSSRTPATGELFF. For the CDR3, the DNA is TGTGCCAGCAGTTCCAGGACACCAGCCACCGGGGAGCTGTTTTTT. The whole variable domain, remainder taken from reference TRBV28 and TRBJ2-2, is DVKVTQSSRYLVKRTGEKVFLECVQDMDHENMFWYRQDPGLGLRLIYFSYDVKMKEKGDIPEGYSVSREKKERFSLILESASTNQTSMYLCASSSRTPATGELFFGEGSRLTVL.

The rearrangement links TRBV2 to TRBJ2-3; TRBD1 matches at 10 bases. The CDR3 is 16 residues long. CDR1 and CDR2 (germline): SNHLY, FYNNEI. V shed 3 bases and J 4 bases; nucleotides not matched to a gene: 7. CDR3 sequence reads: CASSDIDRGLADTQYF. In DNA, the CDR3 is TGTGCCAGCAGTGATATCGACAGGGGGCTCGCAGATACGCAGTATTTT.

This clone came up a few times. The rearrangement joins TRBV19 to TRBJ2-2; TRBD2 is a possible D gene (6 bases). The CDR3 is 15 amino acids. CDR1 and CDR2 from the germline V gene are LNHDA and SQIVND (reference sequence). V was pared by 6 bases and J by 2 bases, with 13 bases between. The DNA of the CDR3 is TGTGCCAGTAGGTCGACTAGGCTAAACACCGGGGAGCTGTTTTTT. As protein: CASRSTRLNTGELFF.

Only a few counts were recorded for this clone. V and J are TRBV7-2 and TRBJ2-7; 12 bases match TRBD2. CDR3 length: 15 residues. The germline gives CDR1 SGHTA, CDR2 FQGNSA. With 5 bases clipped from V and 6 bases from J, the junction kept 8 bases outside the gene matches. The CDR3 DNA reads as TGTGCCAGCAGCCTACTAGCGGGAGGATGGGGCGAGCAGTACTTC. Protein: CASSLLAGGWGEQYF. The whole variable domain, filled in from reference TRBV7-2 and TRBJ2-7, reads GAGVSQSPSNKVTEKGKDVELRCDPISGHTALYWYRQSLGQGLEFLIYFQGNSAPDKSGLPSDRFSAERTGGSVSTLTIQRTQQEDSAVYLCASSLLAGGWGEQYFGPGTRLTVT.

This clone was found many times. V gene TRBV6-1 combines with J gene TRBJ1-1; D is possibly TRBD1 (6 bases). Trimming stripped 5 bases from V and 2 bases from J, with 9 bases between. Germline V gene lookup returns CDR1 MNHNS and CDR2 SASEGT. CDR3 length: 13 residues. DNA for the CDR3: TGTGCCAGCAGTCAGACAGGTAACACTGAAGCTTTCTTT. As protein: CASSQTGNTEAFF.

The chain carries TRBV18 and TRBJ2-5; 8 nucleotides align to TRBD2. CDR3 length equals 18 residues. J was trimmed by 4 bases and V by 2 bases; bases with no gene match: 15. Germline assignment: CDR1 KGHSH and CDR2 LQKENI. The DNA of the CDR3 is TGTGCCAGCTCACCATGGGAACTAGCGGTTATTGGAGGAGAGACCCAGTACTTC. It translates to CASSPWELAVIGGETQYF.

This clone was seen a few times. CDR3 DNA: TGTGCCAGCAGCTTGACAGGGACGGGGGGCTACACCTTC. It specifies CASSLTGTGGYTF. This chain connects TRBV5-4 to TRBJ1-2, with a possible D match to TRBD1 (6 bases). Germline assignment: CDR1 SGHNT and CDR2 YYREEE (reference sequence). Trimming left V 1 base short and J 8 bases short, with 12 bases between. This CDR3 spans 13 amino acids.

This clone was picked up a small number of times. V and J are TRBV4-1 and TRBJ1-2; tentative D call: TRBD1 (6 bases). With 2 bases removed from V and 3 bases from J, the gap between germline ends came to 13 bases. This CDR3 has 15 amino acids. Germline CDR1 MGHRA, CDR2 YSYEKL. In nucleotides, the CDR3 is TGCGCCAGCAGCCAATCAGGGGCAGGGCACTATGGCTACACCTTC. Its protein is CASSQSGAGHYGYTF.

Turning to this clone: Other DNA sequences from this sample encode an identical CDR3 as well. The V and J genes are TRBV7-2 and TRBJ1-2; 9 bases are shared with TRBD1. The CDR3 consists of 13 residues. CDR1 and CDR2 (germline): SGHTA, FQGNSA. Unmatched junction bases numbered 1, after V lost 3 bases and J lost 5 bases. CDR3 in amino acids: CASSLTGGYGYTF. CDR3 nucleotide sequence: TGTGCCAGCAGCTTGACAGGGGGATATGGCTACACCTTC.

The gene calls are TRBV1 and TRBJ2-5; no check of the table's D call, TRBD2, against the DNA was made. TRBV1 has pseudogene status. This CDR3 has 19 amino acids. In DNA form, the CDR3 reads TGCACCAGCAGCGCTAGACTAGCGGGAGGCCCAGGGGATCAAGAGACCCAGTACTTC. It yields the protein CTSSARLAGGPGDQETQYF.

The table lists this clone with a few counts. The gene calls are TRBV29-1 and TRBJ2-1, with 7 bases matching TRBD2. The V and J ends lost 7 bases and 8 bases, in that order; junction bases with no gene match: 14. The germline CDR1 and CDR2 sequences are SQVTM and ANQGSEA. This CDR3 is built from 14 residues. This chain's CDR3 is CSASERGEFDEQFF. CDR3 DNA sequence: TGCAGCGCCTCAGAACGGGGGGAATTCGATGAGCAGTTCTTC.

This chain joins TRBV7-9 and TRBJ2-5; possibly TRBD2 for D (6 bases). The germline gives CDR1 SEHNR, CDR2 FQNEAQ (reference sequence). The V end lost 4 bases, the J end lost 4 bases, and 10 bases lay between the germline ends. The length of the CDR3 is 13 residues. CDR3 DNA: TGTGCCAGCAGCTCTGGGGGGTCAGAGACCCAGTACTTC. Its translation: CASSSGGSETQYF.

The CDR3 reads CASSTGLGGTEAFF. The CDR3, as DNA: TGTGCCAGCAGTACGGGGTTAGGGGGCACTGAAGCTTTCTTT. The chain combines TRBV5-4 with TRBJ1-1, with a possible D match to TRBD1 (6 bases). The CDR3 contains 14 residues. Germline loops: CDR1 SGHNT, CDR2 YYREEE (reference sequence). The germline V and J ends were trimmed by 5 bases and 4 bases, with 15 bases remaining between them.

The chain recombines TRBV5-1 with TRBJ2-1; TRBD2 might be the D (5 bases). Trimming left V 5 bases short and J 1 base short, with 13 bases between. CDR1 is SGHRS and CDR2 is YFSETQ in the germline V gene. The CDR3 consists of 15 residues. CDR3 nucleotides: TGCGCCAGCAGGCCAAGCGGTTCTTCCTACAATGAGCAGTTCTTC. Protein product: CASRPSGSSYNEQFF.

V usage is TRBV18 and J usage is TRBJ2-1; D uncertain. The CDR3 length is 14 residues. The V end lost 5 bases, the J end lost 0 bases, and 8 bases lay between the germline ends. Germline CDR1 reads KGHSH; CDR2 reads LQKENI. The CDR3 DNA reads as TGTGCCAGCTCAGAATTAGCCTCCTACAATGAGCAGTTCTTC. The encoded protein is CASSELASYNEQFF.

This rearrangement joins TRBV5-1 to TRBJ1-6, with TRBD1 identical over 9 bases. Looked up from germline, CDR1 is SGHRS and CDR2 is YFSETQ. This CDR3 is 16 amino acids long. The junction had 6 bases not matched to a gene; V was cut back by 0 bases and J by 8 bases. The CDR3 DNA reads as TGCGCCAGCAGCTTGGACAGGGGGCGCGCGGATTCACCCCTCCACTTT. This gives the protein CASSLDRGRADSPLHF.

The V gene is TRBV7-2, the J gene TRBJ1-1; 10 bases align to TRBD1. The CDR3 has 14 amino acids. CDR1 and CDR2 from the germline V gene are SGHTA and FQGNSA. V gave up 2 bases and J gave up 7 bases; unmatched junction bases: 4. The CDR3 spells CASSLKGQGFEAFF. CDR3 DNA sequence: TGTGCCAGCAGCTTAAAGGGACAGGGGTTTGAAGCTTTCTTT.